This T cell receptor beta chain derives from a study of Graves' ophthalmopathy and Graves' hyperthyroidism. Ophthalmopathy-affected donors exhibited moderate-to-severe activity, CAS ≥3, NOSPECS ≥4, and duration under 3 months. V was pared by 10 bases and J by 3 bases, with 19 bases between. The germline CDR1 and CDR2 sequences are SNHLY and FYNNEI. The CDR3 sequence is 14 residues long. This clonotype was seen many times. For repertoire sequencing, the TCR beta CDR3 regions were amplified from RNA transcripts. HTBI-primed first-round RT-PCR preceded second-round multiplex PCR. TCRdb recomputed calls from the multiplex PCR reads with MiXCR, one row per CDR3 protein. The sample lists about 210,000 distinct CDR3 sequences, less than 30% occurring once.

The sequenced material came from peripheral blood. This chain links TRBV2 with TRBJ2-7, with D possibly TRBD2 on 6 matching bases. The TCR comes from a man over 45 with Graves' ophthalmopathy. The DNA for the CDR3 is TGTGCCACAATGCGTGGGGCCGGGGGCTACGAGCAGTACTTC. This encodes CATMRGAGGYEQYF.